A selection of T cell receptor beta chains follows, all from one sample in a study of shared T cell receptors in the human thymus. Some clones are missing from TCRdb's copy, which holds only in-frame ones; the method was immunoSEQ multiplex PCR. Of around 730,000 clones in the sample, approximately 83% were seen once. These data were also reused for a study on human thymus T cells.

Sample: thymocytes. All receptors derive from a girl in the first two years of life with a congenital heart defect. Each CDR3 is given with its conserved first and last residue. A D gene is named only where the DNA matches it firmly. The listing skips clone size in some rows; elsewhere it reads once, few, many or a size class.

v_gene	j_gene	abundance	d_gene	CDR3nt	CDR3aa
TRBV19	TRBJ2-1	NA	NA	TGTGCCACCGAGGGGGTCCCCTACAATGAGCAGTTCTTC	CATEGVPYNEQFF
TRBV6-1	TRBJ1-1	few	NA	TGTGCCAGCAGTGTCTGTACACACACTGAAGCTTTCTTT	CASSVCTHTEAFF
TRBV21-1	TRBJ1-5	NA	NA	TGTGCCAGCAGCAAAGGGCGACAGGGTGATCAGCCCCAGCATTTT	CASSKGRQGDQPQHF
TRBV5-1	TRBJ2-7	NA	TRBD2	TGCGCCAGCAGCGTCCTAGCGGGGGGTGCCTACGGGCAGTACTTC	CASSVLAGGAYGQYF
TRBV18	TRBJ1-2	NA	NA	TGTGCCAGCTCACCGTGGCGGGGGGAGAATGGCTACACCTTC	CASSPWRGENGYTF
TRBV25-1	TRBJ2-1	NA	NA	TGTGCCAGCAGTGGAGAAGACAATGAGCAGTTCTTC	CASSGEDNEQFF
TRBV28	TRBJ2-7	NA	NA	TGTGCCAGCAGTTTCAGTGGCCCCTACGAGCAGTACTTC	CASSFSGPYEQYF
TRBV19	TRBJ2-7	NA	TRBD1	TGTGCCAGTGGGTACCCCCCGGGACAGGGGGCGAAGTACTTC	CASGYPPGQGAKYF
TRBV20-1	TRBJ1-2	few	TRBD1	TGCAGTGCCCCTGGCGGGACAGGGGTCACCTTC	CSAPGGTGVTF
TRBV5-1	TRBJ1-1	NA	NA	TGCGCCAGCAGCTTCAGTGGGGGGGGTGAAGCTTTCTTT	CASSFSGGGEAFF
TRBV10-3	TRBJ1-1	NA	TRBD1	TGTGCCATCAGTGAGGGGGAGGACAGGGAGAACACTGAAGCTTTCTTT	CAISEGEDRENTEAFF
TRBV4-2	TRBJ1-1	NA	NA	TGTGCCAGCAGCCAAGATAGTCCCCCGACAGGAGAAGACACTGAAGCTTTCTTT	CASSQDSPPTGEDTEAFF
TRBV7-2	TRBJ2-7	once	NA	TGTGCCAGCAGCTTATTCGGGATCTCCTACGAGCAGTACTTC	CASSLFGISYEQYF
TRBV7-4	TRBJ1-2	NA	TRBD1	TGTGCCAGCAGGTCCGACAGGGGCCGTGCGTTCTATGGCTACACCTTC	CASRSDRGRAFYGYTF
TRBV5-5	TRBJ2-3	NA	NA	TGTGCCAGCACCTGGAGACTACAACCTAGCACAGATACGCAGTATTTT	CASTWRLQPSTDTQYF